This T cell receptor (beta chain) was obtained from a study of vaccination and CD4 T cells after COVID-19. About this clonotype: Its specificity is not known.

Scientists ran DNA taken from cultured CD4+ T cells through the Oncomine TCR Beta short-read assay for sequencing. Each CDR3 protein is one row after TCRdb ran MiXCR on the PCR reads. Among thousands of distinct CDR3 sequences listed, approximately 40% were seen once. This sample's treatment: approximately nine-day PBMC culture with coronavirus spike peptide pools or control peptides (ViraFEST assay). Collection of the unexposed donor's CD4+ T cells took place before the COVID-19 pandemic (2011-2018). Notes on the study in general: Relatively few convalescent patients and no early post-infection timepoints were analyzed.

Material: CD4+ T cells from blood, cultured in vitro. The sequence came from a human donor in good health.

CDR3 DNA: TGTGCCAGTAGTCCCGGACAGGGGGTCGGTTTCTTT. This gives the protein CASSPGQGVGFF. The chain joins TRBV19 to TRBJ1-1, with 10 bases matching TRBD1. The CDR3 extends over 12 amino acids. Germline V gives CDR1 LNHDA, CDR2 SQIVND (reference sequence). Unmatched junction bases numbered 7, after V lost 5 bases and J lost 13 bases.